This T cell receptor (beta chain) was captured in a study of T cells in Graves' hyperthyroidism and ophthalmopathy. The investigators amplified TCR beta CDR3 regions from RNA transcripts. The TCR CDR3 first-round RT-PCR relied on the HTBI primer set. TCRdb analysed the multiplex PCR reads with MiXCR anew, one entry per CDR3 protein. The sample records around 600,000 distinct CDR3 sequences, more than 12% being singletons. The sample consisted of blood. This receptor was identified in a woman aged 50 to 60 with Graves' ophthalmopathy.

The DNA for the CDR3 is TGTGCCAGCAGTTTTTTACTCTGGCCTAGCGGGAGGGCCAGGGATGAGCAGTTCTTC. Translation gives CASSFLLWPSGRARDEQFF. The chain combines TRBV12-3 or TRBV12-4 with TRBJ2-1; 12 nucleotides line up with TRBD2. The CDR3 runs to 19 residues. V gave up 3 bases and J gave up 8 bases; unmatched junction bases: 17.